Below, 10 T cell receptor beta chains from the same sample are listed, as sequenced in a study of blood T cells in healthy people across ages. A J-beta primer mix and a sample-barcoded 5' primer were used in a second PCR of about 7 to 12 cycles. From the 5' RACE reads, TCRdb called clonotypes with MiXCR, one entry per CDR3 protein. The sample includes approximately 820,000 distinct CDR3 sequences, around 43% of them seen just once. The sequencing sample was made of blood. Receptor source: a man aged 55 to 70 in good health.

For the CDR3, the DNA is TGTGCCAGCAGAGAGACGACAGGGGGCTACGAGCAGTACTTC. Its protein is CASRETTGGYEQYF. The V call is TRBV13, the J call TRBJ2-7, with 9 bases lining up with TRBD1. After removal of 6 bases from V and 3 bases from J, the junction contained 6 bases not matched to a gene. The germline CDR1 and CDR2 sequences are PRHDT and FYEKMQ (reference sequence). CDR3 length: 14 amino acids.

With respect to this clonotype: A clone one base away is much larger, so this may be a read error. The genes are TRBV7-2 and TRBJ2-5; no reliable D call. CDR1 is SGHTA, CDR2 FQGNSA, per germline. Trimming took off 3 bases at V and 4 bases at J, with 15 bases between the two ends. The length of the CDR3 is 15 residues. In DNA, the CDR3 is TGTGCCAGCAGCTTCATGGTGGTCAAGGGAGAGACCCAGTACTTC. Protein: CASSFMVVKGETQYF.

This clonotype has a count of ten or more. The V call is TRBV2, the J call TRBJ1-5; 9 bases are a match to TRBD1. The V segment lost 5 bases and the J segment 4 bases; nucleotides outside the gene matches: 3. Per the germline V gene, CDR1 is SNHLY and CDR2 is FYNNEI. The CDR3 sequence is 14 residues long. CDR3 bases: TGTGCCAGCAGTCGGGACAGGGCAAATCAGCCCCAGCATTTT. Its translation: CASSRDRANQPQHF.

The V and J genes are TRBV5-1 and TRBJ2-3, with D possibly matching TRBD1 (6 bases). The CDR3 totals 16 residues. V was clipped by 4 bases and J by 6 bases, with 21 bases between them. The germline gives CDR1 SGHRS, CDR2 YFSETQ. The CDR3 is CASSPDLGQNLDTQYF. For the CDR3, the DNA is TGCGCCAGCAGCCCCGATCTGGGACAAAATCTCGATACGCAGTATTTT. Full variable domain (rest looked up from reference TRBV5-1 and TRBJ2-3): KAGVTQTPRYLIKTRGQQVTLSCSPISGHRSVSWYQQTPGQGLQFLFEYFSETQRNKGNFPGRFSGRQFSNSRSEMNVSTLELGDSALYLCASSPDLGQNLDTQYFGPGTRLTVL.

This clonotype was picked up a small number of times. The V and J genes are TRBV7-9 and TRBJ1-1; 8 bases line up with TRBD1. This CDR3 contains 15 residues. CDR1 SEHNR and CDR2 FQNEAQ come from the germline V gene (reference sequence). V was pared by 2 bases and J by 1 base, with 3 bases of the junction left unmatched. CDR3 sequence: CASSLFRGRNTEAFF. The CDR3 DNA reads as TGTGCCAGCAGCTTATTCAGGGGGCGGAACACTGAAGCTTTCTTT.

This clonotype was seen only a few times. The rearrangement joins TRBV5-1 to TRBJ2-7; TRBD2 might be the D (7 bases). CDR1 and CDR2 from the germline V gene are SGHRS and YFSETQ. CDR3 size: 14 residues. Trimming pared 3 bases from V and 4 bases from J, leaving 14 bases between. The DNA of the CDR3 is TGCGCCAGCAGCTGGAGGGGGGGGTTTTACGAGCAGTACTTC. Translated: CASSWRGGFYEQYF.

This clonotype occurred a few times. The chain recombines TRBV28 with TRBJ2-5; possible D gene TRBD2, 5 bases. V was clipped by 5 bases and J by 5 bases, with 12 bases between them. The germline V gene has CDR1 MDHEN and CDR2 SYDVKM. This CDR3 is built from 13 residues. The CDR3: CASSEGIGETQYF. The CDR3 DNA reads as TGTGCCAGCAGTGAGGGAATTGGGGAGACCCAGTACTTC.

This clonotype came up a few times. The chain carries TRBV7-9 and TRBJ2-7, with a weak D call TRBD2 (5 bases). The CDR3 covers 14 residues. The germline V and J ends were trimmed by 1 base and 3 bases, with 10 bases remaining between them. Per the germline V gene, CDR1 is SEHNR and CDR2 is FQNEAQ (reference sequence). CDR3 sequence (DNA): TGTGCCAGCAGCTTAGGGGCGGGTTTCTACGAGCAGTACTTC. As protein: CASSLGAGFYEQYF.

This clonotype came up a few times. J is TRBJ1-5 and V is TRBV12-3 or TRBV12-4; 10 bases line up with TRBD1. The V and J ends lost 5 bases and 7 bases, in that order; junction bases with no gene match: 8. The CDR3 has 15 residues. CDR3 amino acids: CASSPTTGGRQPQHF. The DNA for the CDR3 is TGTGCCAGCAGTCCCACGACAGGGGGCCGACAGCCCCAGCATTTT.

The V and J genes are TRBV12-3 or TRBV12-4 and TRBJ2-1; D might be TRBD2 (7 bases). There are 15 residues in the CDR3. The V gene lost 5 bases and the J gene lost 5 bases, with 16 bases spanning the gap. DNA of the CDR3: TGTGCCAGCAGTAGGGAGGGGGGGCCGGACAATGAGCAGTTCTTC. Translating gives CASSREGGPDNEQFF.